This T cell receptor (beta chain) was identified during a study of cytomegalovirus exposure and HLA in healthy donors. It was with 60 Vbeta and 13 Jbeta primers that the PCR ran. The repertoire was sequenced with immunoSEQ multiplex PCR; TCRdb's copy has only in-frame clones and lacks some. This sample yields some 170,000 clones, of which 81% are seen a single time; roughly 5% belongs to the top ten. Germline lookup yields CDR1 MNHEY and CDR2 SVGAGI. The CDR3 runs 14 residues. V was pared by 6 bases and J by 4 bases, with 16 bases between. This TCR was sampled from a young woman in good health and CMV-seropositive. Sequencing was done on a sample of PBMCs. V gene TRBV6-5 combines with J gene TRBJ2-7; a possible D gene is TRBD1 (6 bases). CDR3 sequence: CASSNRELAYEQYF. The CDR3 nucleotides read TGTGCCAGCAGCAACAGGGAATTGGCGTACGAGCAGTACTTC.